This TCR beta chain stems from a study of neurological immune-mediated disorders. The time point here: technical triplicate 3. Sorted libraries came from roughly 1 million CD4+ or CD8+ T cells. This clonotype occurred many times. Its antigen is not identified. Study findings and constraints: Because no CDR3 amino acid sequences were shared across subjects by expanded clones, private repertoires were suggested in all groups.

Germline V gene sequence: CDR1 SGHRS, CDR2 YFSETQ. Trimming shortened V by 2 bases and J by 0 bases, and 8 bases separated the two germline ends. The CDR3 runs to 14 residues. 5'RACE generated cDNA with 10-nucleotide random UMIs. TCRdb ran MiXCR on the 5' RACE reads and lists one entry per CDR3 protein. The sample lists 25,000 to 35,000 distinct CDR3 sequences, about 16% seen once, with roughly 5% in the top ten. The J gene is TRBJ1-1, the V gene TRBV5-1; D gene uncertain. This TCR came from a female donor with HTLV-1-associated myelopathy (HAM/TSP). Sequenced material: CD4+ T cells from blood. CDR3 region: CASSFTDMNTEAFF. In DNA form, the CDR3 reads TGCGCCAGCAGCTTTACCGACATGAACACTGAAGCTTTCTTT.